This record looks at one T cell receptor (beta chain) sequence and its context. What it recognizes is unknown. This entry is derived from a study of monozygotic twins with inflammatory bowel disease. Notes on the study in general: Variability may have been added to patient repertoires by differing immunosuppressive treatments.

Investigators extracted total RNA from whole blood and did not sort T cells. For both chains, the TCRalpha and TCRbeta cDNA went through two nested PCRs of approximately 17 and 9 cycles. One entry per CDR3 protein, without DNA, is what TCRdb gives after re-calling the 5' RACE reads. The table for this sample gives about 330,000 distinct CDR3 sequences. There are 16 residues in the CDR3. The germline V gene has CDR1 LGHDT and CDR2 YNNKEL (reference sequence). The sequenced sample consisted of blood. The chain employs TRBV3-1 and TRBJ2-1; TCRdb's D gene call, TRBD2, goes unchecked for lack of DNA. The TCR comes from a human donor with ulcerative colitis or Crohn's disease, or a healthy co-twin of an affected twin (not recorded which). The CDR3: CASSQVTSGGGNEQFF.